This T cell receptor beta chain derives from a study of spatial heterogeneity in lung cancer. The overall study: Mean representation of each unique TCR and UMI combination in the raw reads exceeded 8.5 occurrences.

MiXCR was run by TCRdb on the 5' RACE reads, yielding one entry per CDR3 protein. The data show 40,000 or so distinct CDR3 sequences, approximately 5.6% seen once. This CDR3 spans 11 amino acids. J was trimmed by 14 bases and V by 6 bases; bases with no gene match: 5. Germline-derived CDR1 and CDR2 are MNHEY and SVGAGI. This clonotype was detected ten times or more. Time point defined: sample taken at primary tumor resection. This receptor was identified in a female donor with early-stage non-small cell lung cancer. The J gene is TRBJ2-1, the V gene TRBV6-5; 9 nucleotides line up with TRBD1. The sample in question was PBMCs, obtained at surgery. CDR3 DNA sequence: TGTGCCAGCAGGAAGGGGGACAGGGAGTTCTTC. Protein: CASRKGDREFF.